This TCR beta chain is drawn from a study of shared clonotypes between healthy human individuals. As regards this clone: Other nucleotide sequences in the sample specify the same CDR3.

Sequencing used immunoSEQ multiplex PCR; TCRdb keeps in-frame clones, though not all of them. This sample has roughly 2 million clones, with 85% to 95% found just once. The source of this sequence is a young man in good health. Sequenced material: naive CD4+ T cells sorted from blood. Subset defined: CD45RA+ positively selected.

CDR3 sequence (DNA): TGTGCCTGGGGAGGAAACACCATATATTTT. Protein: CAWGGNTIYF. The chain links TRBV30 to TRBJ1-3; D is undetermined. V was trimmed by 5 bases and J by 4 bases, leaving 3 bases between them. The CDR3 extends over 10 amino acids. CDR1 is GTSNPN and CDR2 is SVGIG in the germline V gene (reference sequence).